These 4 T cell receptor beta chains share one sample of origin, sequenced in a study of graft-versus-host responses after intestinal transplantation. Sequencing used immunoSEQ multiplex PCR; TCRdb keeps in-frame clones, though not all of them. This sample has about 100,000 clones, with roughly 89% found just once. These receptors have no identified antigens. Source: unstimulated CD4+ T cells sorted from spleen or lymph node cells, taken before transplant. These receptors all come from a human donor who was the organ donor for an intestinal transplant.

The genes are TRBV12-2 and TRBJ2-3; the table assigns TRBD1, which was not confirmed against the DNA. TRBV12-2 is a pseudogene. The CDR3 extends over 13 amino acids. In nucleotides, the CDR3 is TGTGCAAGTCGCTTAGGGAACAGGGGTAGGCAGTATTTT. Encoded protein: CASRLGNRGRQYF.

The chain recombines TRBV7-2 with TRBJ1-5, with D possibly TRBD1 on 6 matching bases. V shed 5 bases and J shed 6 bases, with 17 bases lying between them. Per germline, CDR1 SGHTA and CDR2 FQGNSA. The CDR3 runs 15 residues. As DNA, the CDR3 is TGTGCCAGCAGCCCTACGGTGCAGGGGAGTCAGCCCCAGCATTTT. Translation gives CASSPTVQGSQPQHF.

The chain carries TRBV6-5 and TRBJ1-1; 7 bases match TRBD1. From germline, CDR1 is MNHEY and CDR2 SVGAGI. There are 15 residues in the CDR3. Germline trimming cut 6 bases from V and 4 bases from J; bases unmatched to any gene: 11. CDR3 sequence: CASSSLTGIGTEAFF. CDR3 DNA sequence: TGTGCCAGCAGCTCTCTGACAGGGATAGGCACTGAAGCTTTCTTT.

This sequence joins TRBV18 and TRBJ2-2; D unclear. Trimming shortened V by 2 bases and J by 1 base, and 11 bases separated the two germline ends. Germline assignment: CDR1 KGHSH and CDR2 LQKENI. The CDR3 is 16 residues long. The CDR3 nucleotides read TGTGCCAGCTCACCAAAGGGTAACGTGAACACCGGGGAGCTGTTTTTT. It encodes CASSPKGNVNTGELFF. The complete variable domain, with remaining parts taken from reference TRBV18 and TRBJ2-2, reads NAGVMQNPRHLVRRRGQEARLRCSPMKGHSHVYWYRQLPEEGLKFMVYLQKENIIDESGMPKERFSAEFPKEGPSILRIQQVVRGDSAAYFCASSPKGNVNTGELFFGEGSRLTVL.